This entry features one T cell receptor (beta chain) sequence. The source of the sample is a study of cytomegalovirus exposure and HLA in healthy donors. Researchers ran the PCR with 60 Vbeta and 13 Jbeta primers. Libraries were prepared by immunoSEQ multiplex PCR; TCRdb keeps only in-frame clonotypes and omits some of them. Here the sample table reports 100,000 or so clones. The sequence was obtained from a woman between 25 and 40 years old in good health and CMV-seronegative. Sequenced sample: PBMCs.

The CDR3: CASSLSPRSSGNTIYF. In DNA, the CDR3 is TGTGCCAGCAGCTTGTCCCCGCGGAGCTCTGGAAACACCATATATTTT. This sequence joins TRBV5-6 and TRBJ1-3, with unresolved D. V lost 1 base and J lost 0, with 11 bases in between. This CDR3 comprises 16 residues. CDR1 and CDR2 from the germline V gene are SGHDT and YYEEEE.